A single sample is the source of the 25 T cell receptor beta chains below, sequenced in a study of low-dose radiotherapy and immunotherapy resistance in tumors. Time point meaning: before trial treatment. TRAV- and TRBV-specific primers, spanning alpha and beta chains, primed first-strand cDNA. TCRs underwent 20 PCR cycles of amplification with a constant-region primer and V-primer adapter. Each CDR3 protein is one row after TCRdb ran MiXCR on the reads. Here the sample spans around 64,000 distinct CDR3 sequences, approximately 26% being singletons. Sequences were derived from PBMCs, sampled before treatment. The receptors originated from a male donor with rectosigmoid adenocarcinoma.

Concerning this clonotype itself: A far larger clone is one base from this, pointing to a likely read error. The chain joins TRBV5-1 to TRBJ2-1, with TRBD1 matching over 10 bases. Per the germline V gene, CDR1 is SGHRS and CDR2 is YFSETQ. Losses at the gene ends were 6 bases for V and 10 bases for J; bases not matched to a gene: 7. This CDR3 comprises 13 residues. The CDR3 region is CASTGTGVVEQFF. The CDR3 DNA follows: TGCGCCAGCACCGGGACAGGGGTCGTCGAGCAGTTCTTC.

This chain connects TRBV7-2 to TRBJ2-5; D ambiguous. With 1 base removed from V and 7 bases from J, the gap between germline ends came to 13 bases. The V gene's germline CDR1 is SGHTA and CDR2 FQGNSA. The CDR3 extends over 14 amino acids. This CDR3 reads CASSLEQALGTQYF. Here the CDR3 DNA reads TGTGCCAGCAGCTTAGAGCAGGCTTTGGGGACCCAGTACTTC.

This clonotype was observed many times. The CDR3 nucleotides read TGTGCCATCAGTTCTACTAGCGGGCCACCCACAGATACGCAGTATTTT. Translation gives CAISSTSGPPTDTQYF. This chain joins TRBV10-3 and TRBJ2-3; 9 bases match TRBD2. The CDR3 spans 16 residues. The V and J ends lost 5 bases and 2 bases, in that order; junction bases with no gene match: 8. CDR1 and CDR2 (germline): ENHRY, SYGVKD.

This clonotype has a count of ten or more. V gene TRBV4-3 combines with J gene TRBJ2-1; perhaps TRBD1 as D (5 bases). Germline V CDR1 and CDR2: LGHNA, YSLEER. This CDR3 comprises 17 residues. Trimming shortened V by 0 bases and J by 5 bases, and 17 bases separated the two germline ends. CDR3 nucleotides: TGCGCCAGCAGCCAAGATTTGGGCAGGGTAGTAAACAATGAGCAGTTCTTC. Encoded protein: CASSQDLGRVVNNEQFF.

This clonotype showed up many times. The V gene is TRBV7-8, the J gene TRBJ2-7; D possibly corresponds to TRBD1 (6 bases). The germline CDR1 and CDR2 sequences are SGHVS and FQNEAQ. Trimming pared 2 bases from V and 9 bases from J, leaving 11 bases between. This CDR3 spans 12 amino acids. The CDR3 sequence is CASSLWGQGQYF. The CDR3 DNA reads as TGTGCCAGCAGCTTATGGGGGCAAGGGCAGTACTTC.

This clonotype was counted ten times or more. The chain uses TRBV4-3 and TRBJ2-7, with 7 bases that match TRBD2. The germline gives CDR1 LGHNA, CDR2 YSLEER. This CDR3 contains 19 residues. V lost 0 bases to trimming and J lost 2 bases; unmatched junction nucleotides: 16. The CDR3 nucleotides read TGCGCCAGCAGCCAAGATCTCCCCTGGGCTAGCGGAGGGACCTACGAGCAGTACTTC. Protein sequence: CASSQDLPWASGGTYEQYF.

This clonotype was picked up many times. The chain combines TRBV7-2 with TRBJ2-1, with D tentatively TRBD1 or TRBD2 (5 bases each). V was trimmed by 3 bases and J by 1 base, leaving 10 bases between them. Germline V gene lookup returns CDR1 SGHTA and CDR2 FQGNSA. The CDR3 totals 15 residues. The CDR3: CASSFLGVSYNEQFF. CDR3 DNA sequence: TGTGCCAGCAGCTTCTTGGGGGTATCCTACAATGAGCAGTTCTTC.

In its sample, this clonotype was seen many times. The gene calls are TRBV7-2 and TRBJ2-1; 9 bases are a match to TRBD2. The CDR3 spans 16 residues. CDR1 and CDR2 (germline): SGHTA, FQGNSA. The V gene end was trimmed by 0 bases and the J gene end by 9 bases; junction bases not matched to a gene: 9. The CDR3 region has the DNA TGTGCCAGCAGCTTAGCGCGGGGGGGGGGACGGGGTGAGCAGTTCTTC. As protein: CASSLARGGGRGEQFF.

Concerning this clonotype itself: This likely traces to a read error, being one base from a far larger clone. The rearrangement links TRBV19 to TRBJ2-1; the D call may be TRBD1 or TRBD2 (5 bases each). The V end was cut by 9 bases, the J end by 13 bases, with 19 bases between. There are 12 residues in the CDR3. Per the germline V gene, CDR1 is LNHDA and CDR2 is SQIVND (reference sequence). The DNA of the CDR3 is TGTGCCAGCCGACAGAGCGGAGAGACCCAGTTCTTC. Its protein is CASRQSGETQFF.

There are many counts of this clonotype. The chain employs TRBV28 and TRBJ2-7; the D gene is possibly TRBD2 (7 bases). From germline, CDR1 is MDHEN and CDR2 SYDVKM. This CDR3 contains 13 residues. The V and J ends lost 7 bases and 3 bases respectively, with 13 bases between them. CDR3 protein: CASKGGGDYEQYF. CDR3 bases: TGTGCCAGCAAGGGGGGGGGTGACTACGAGCAGTACTTC.

This clonotype has a count of ten or more. This chain uses TRBV25-1 with TRBJ2-1, with TRBD2 matching 7 bases. The CDR3 runs to 14 residues. V lost 1 base, J lost 7 bases, and 4 bases stayed unmatched. Germline V gene lookup returns CDR1 MGHDK and CDR2 SYGVNS. CDR3 region: CASSELGSGNEQFF. The CDR3 DNA sequence: TGTGCCAGCAGTGAATTAGGTAGCGGGAATGAGCAGTTCTTC.

At least ten counts were recorded for this clonotype. CDR3 sequence reads: CASSLTAYMNTEAFF. The CDR3 DNA reads as TGCGCCAGCAGCTTGACAGCTTACATGAACACTGAAGCTTTCTTT. The chain is built from TRBV5-1 and TRBJ1-1; no clear D. CDR1 and CDR2 (germline): SGHRS, YFSETQ. This CDR3 has 15 residues. The V end was cut by 1 base, the J end by 0 bases, with 10 bases between.

Ten or more counts support this clonotype. The chain uses TRBV6-2 or TRBV6-3 and TRBJ2-7, with D uncertain. V lost 5 bases and J lost 1, with 12 bases in between. This CDR3 is 14 amino acids long. The germline gives CDR1 MNHEY, CDR2 SVGEGT. The CDR3 sequence: CASSLWTDSYEQYF. In DNA, the CDR3 is TGTGCCAGCAGTCTGTGGACGGATTCCTACGAGCAGTACTTC.

This clonotype was detected only a few times. The chain has TRBV15 and TRBJ2-4; TRBD1 aligns across 7 bases. The germline CDR1 and CDR2 sequences are LNHNV and YYDKDF (reference sequence). There are 21 residues in the CDR3. V was clipped by 0 bases and J by 1 base; unmatched bases: 18. CDR3 sequence reads: CATSRDGPDRWFDSAKNIQYF. Here the CDR3 DNA reads TGTGCCACCAGCAGAGATGGACCGGACAGGTGGTTCGATTCGGCCAAAAACATTCAGTACTTC.

This clonotype was seen ten or more times. CDR3 residues: CASSSGSGTMKQYF. CDR3 coding DNA: TGCGCCAGCAGCTCCGGTAGCGGGACGATGAAGCAGTACTTC. The gene calls are TRBV5-1 and TRBJ2-7; 8 bases fit TRBD2. Losses at the gene ends were 3 bases for V and 8 bases for J; bases not matched to a gene: 10. The germline V gene encodes CDR1 SGHRS and CDR2 YFSETQ. The CDR3 has 14 amino acids.

This clonotype was seen repeatedly, ten times or more. The V call is TRBV6-5, the J call TRBJ2-1; 7 bases agree with TRBD1. V lost 0 bases to trimming and J lost 0 bases; unmatched junction nucleotides: 5. CDR1 MNHEY and CDR2 SVGAGI come from the germline V gene. This CDR3 has 17 amino acids. DNA for the CDR3: TGTGCCAGCAGTTACTCGACAGGGCTCCCCTCCTACAATGAGCAGTTCTTC. The encoded protein is CASSYSTGLPSYNEQFF.

Worth noting for this clonotype: A far larger clone is just one base off, so this is likely a read error. The chain joins TRBV6-2 or TRBV6-3 to TRBJ1-6; D uncertain. The CDR3 loop spans 14 amino acids. Trimming pared 6 bases from V and 7 bases from J, leaving 13 bases between. CDR1 MNHEY and CDR2 SVGEGT come from the germline V gene. Here the CDR3 reads CASRFGVGNSPLHF. CDR3 coding DNA: TGTGCCAGCAGGTTCGGGGTTGGGAATTCACCCCTCCACTTT.

This clonotype was counted at least ten times. This sequence joins TRBV5-6 and TRBJ2-1, with 9 bases matching TRBD2. The CDR3 runs 17 residues. The germline V gene has CDR1 SGHDT and CDR2 YYEEEE. Unmatched junction bases numbered 9, after V lost 1 base and J lost 4 bases. CDR3 in DNA: TGTGCCAGCAGCTTGTTCGGCGGGGGGGCCAAGTACAATGAGCAGTTCTTC. This sequence encodes CASSLFGGGAKYNEQFF. The whole variable domain, filled in from reference TRBV5-6 and TRBJ2-1, reads DAGVTQSPTHLIKTRGQQVTLRCSPKSGHDTVSWYQQALGQGPQFIFQYYEEEERQRGNFPDRFSGHQFPNYSSELNVNALLLGDSALYLCASSLFGGGAKYNEQFFGPGTRLTVL.

Notes on this clonotype: A much larger clone differs by one base, so this may be a read error. CDR3 amino acids: CASSFPGTGVEQFF. The CDR3 bases are TGTGCCAGCAGCTTTCCCGGGACAGGGGTTGAGCAGTTCTTC. The gene calls are TRBV7-9 and TRBJ2-1, with 10 positions matching TRBD1. Trimming took 3 bases from V and 9 from J; bases not matched to a gene: 5. Germline lookup yields CDR1 SEHNR and CDR2 FQNEAQ (reference sequence). The CDR3 totals 14 residues.

The genes are TRBV19 and TRBJ2-7; 10 nucleotides line up with TRBD1. J was trimmed by 4 bases and V by 8 bases; bases with no gene match: 8. The CDR3 contains 14 residues. Germline CDR1 is LNHDA and CDR2 is SQIVND (reference sequence). The CDR3 region has the DNA TGTGCCAGTGGAGGGACAGGGGCCTCTTACGAGCAGTACTTC. Its translation: CASGGTGASYEQYF.

This clonotype was counted at least ten times. This rearrangement joins TRBV6-5 to TRBJ2-5; D gene ambiguous. This CDR3 is built from 13 residues. The germline CDR1 and CDR2 sequences are MNHEY and SVGAGI. Trimming took off 5 bases at V and 5 bases at J, with 12 bases between the two ends. The CDR3 DNA is TGTGCCAGCAGTCGAGTGGGGTTTGAGACCCAGTACTTC. This encodes CASSRVGFETQYF.

The table lists this clonotype with many counts. V and J are TRBV4-2 and TRBJ2-7, with 11 bases identical to TRBD1. The CDR3 extends over 14 amino acids. Trimming took 1 base from V and 5 from J; bases not matched to a gene: 1. Looked up from germline, CDR1 is LGHNA and CDR2 is YNFKEQ. For the CDR3, the DNA is TGTGCCAGCAGCCAAGGGACAGGGGGCCACGAGCAGTACTTC. This translates into CASSQGTGGHEQYF.

The chain uses TRBV3-1 and TRBJ2-5; TRBD2 agrees at 11 bases. V dropped 5 bases and J dropped 4; count of bases not matched to a gene: 9. Germline-derived CDR1 and CDR2 are LGHDT and YNNKEL (reference sequence). The CDR3 consists of 16 residues. CDR3 protein: CASSSRRSGRVETQYF. The CDR3 region has the DNA TGTGCCAGCAGCTCACGGCGTAGCGGGAGGGTAGAGACCCAGTACTTC.

This clonotype was detected many times. V and J are TRBV7-9 and TRBJ2-5; 7 bases match TRBD1. The V and J ends lost 3 bases and 5 bases, in that order; junction bases with no gene match: 12. CDR1 is SEHNR, CDR2 FQNEAQ, per germline (reference sequence). The CDR3 length is 16 residues. CDR3 residues: CASSFRGTANGETQYF. CDR3 sequence (DNA): TGTGCCAGCAGCTTTAGGGGGACAGCTAATGGGGAGACCCAGTACTTC.

The V gene is TRBV13, the J gene TRBJ2-1; D is unclear. From germline, CDR1 is PRHDT and CDR2 FYEKMQ (reference sequence). This CDR3 has 16 residues. Trimming removed 4 bases at V and 0 bases at J, with 13 bases between. CDR3 loop: CASSWPGTRSYNEQFF. For the CDR3, the DNA is TGTGCCAGCAGCTGGCCGGGCACCCGCTCCTACAATGAGCAGTTCTTC.